The clone carrying this T cell receptor beta chain was seen many times. This entry belongs to a study of neurological immune-mediated disorders. The V and J ends lost 4 bases and 4 bases respectively, with 8 bases between them. In germline, CDR1 is MNHEY, CDR2 SVGAGI. The CDR3 is 14 residues long. As to time point: technical triplicate 1. Using its own MiXCR run on the 5' RACE reads, TCRdb lists one record per CDR3 protein. This table holds some 38,000 distinct CDR3 sequences, 11% found once. This sequence originates from a man in his sixties with HTLV-1-associated myelopathy (HAM/TSP). The chain links TRBV6-5 to TRBJ2-6; D gene unclear. The sequenced sample was PBMCs. CDR3 nucleotides: TGTGCCAGCAGTTCCACAGCCGGGGCCAACGTCCTGACTTTC. This codes for CASSSTAGANVLTF.